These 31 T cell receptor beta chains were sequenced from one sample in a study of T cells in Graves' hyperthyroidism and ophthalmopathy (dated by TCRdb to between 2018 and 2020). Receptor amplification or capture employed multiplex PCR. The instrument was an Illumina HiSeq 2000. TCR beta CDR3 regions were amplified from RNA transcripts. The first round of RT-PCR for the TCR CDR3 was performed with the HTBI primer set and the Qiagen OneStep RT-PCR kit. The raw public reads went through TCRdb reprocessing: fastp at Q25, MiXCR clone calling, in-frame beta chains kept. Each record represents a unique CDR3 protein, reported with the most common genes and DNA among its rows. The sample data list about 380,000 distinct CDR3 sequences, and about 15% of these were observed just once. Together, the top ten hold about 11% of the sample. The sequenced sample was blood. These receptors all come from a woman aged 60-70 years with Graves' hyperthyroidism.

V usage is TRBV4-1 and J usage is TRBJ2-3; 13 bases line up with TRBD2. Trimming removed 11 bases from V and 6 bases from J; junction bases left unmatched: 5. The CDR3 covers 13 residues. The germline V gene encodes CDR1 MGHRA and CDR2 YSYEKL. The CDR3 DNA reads TGCGCCGCCCGGACTAGCGGGAGTGATACGCAGTATTTT. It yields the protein CAARTSGSDTQYF.

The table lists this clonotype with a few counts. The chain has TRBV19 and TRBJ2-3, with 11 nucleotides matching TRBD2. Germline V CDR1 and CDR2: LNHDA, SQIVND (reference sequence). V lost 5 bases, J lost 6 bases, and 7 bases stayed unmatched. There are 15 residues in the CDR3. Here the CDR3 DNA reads TGTGCCAGTAGTCCCACTAGCGGGAGTAGGGATACGCAGTATTTT. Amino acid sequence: CASSPTSGSRDTQYF.

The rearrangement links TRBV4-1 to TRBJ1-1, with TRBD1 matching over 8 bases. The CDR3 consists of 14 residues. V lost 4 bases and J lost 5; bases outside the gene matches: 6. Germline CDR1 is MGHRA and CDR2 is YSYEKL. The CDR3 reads CASSRPGQATEAFF. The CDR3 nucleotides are TGCGCCAGCAGCCGGCCGGGACAGGCTACTGAAGCTTTCTTT.

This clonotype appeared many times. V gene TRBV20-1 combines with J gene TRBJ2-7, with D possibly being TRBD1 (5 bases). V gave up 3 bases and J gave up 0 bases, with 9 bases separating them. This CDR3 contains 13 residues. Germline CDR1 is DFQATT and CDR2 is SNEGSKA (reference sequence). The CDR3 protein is CSARDIGSYEQYF. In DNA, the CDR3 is TGCAGTGCTAGGGACATCGGCTCCTACGAGCAGTACTTC.

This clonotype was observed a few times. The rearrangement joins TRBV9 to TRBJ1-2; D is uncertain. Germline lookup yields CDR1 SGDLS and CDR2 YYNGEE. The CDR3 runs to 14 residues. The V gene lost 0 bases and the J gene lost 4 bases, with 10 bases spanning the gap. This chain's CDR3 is CASSVDLNSYGYTF. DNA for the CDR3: TGTGCCAGCAGCGTAGATCTCAATAGCTATGGCTACACCTTC.

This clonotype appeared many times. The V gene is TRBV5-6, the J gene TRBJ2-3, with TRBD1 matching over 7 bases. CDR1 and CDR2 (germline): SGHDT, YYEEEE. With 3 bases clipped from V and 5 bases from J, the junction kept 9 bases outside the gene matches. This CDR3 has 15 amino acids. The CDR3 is CASSYYDREIDTQYF. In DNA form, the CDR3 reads TGTGCCAGCAGCTATTACGACAGGGAGATAGATACGCAGTATTTT.

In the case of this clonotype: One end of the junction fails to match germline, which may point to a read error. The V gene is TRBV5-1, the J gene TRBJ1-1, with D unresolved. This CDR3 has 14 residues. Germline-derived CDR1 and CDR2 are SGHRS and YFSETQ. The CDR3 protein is CASSLWQMNTEAFF. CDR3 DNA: TGTGCCAGCAGCTTGTGGCAAATGAACACTGAAGCTTTCTTT.

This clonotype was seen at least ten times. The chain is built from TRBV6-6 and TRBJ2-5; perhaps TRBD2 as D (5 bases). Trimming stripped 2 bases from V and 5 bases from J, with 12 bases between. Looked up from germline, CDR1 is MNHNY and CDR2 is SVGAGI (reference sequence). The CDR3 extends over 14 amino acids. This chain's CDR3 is CASSYGQEVETQYF. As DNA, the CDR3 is TGTGCCAGCAGTTACGGGCAGGAGGTGGAGACCCAGTACTTC.

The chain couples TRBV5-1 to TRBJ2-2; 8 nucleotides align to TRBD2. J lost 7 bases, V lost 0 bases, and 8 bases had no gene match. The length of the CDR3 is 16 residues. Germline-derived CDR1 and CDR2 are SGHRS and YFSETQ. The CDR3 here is CASSLVPAGAGGELFF. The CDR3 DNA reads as TGCGCCAGCAGCTTGGTCCCAGCGGGAGCTGGCGGGGAGCTGTTTTTT.

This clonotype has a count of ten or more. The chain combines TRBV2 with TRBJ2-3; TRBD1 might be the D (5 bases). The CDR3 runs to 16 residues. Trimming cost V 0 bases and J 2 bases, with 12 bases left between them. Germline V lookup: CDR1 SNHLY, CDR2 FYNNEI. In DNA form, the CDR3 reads TGTGCCAGCAGTGAAGCGGGCAGGGCCCCCACAGATACGCAGTATTTT. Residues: CASSEAGRAPTDTQYF.

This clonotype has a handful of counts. The CDR3 DNA reads as TGCGCCAGCAGCCAAATCGGAATGGGAGGGGACACCATATATTTT. It specifies CASSQIGMGGDTIYF. The genes are TRBV4-1 and TRBJ1-3, with D maybe TRBD1 (5 bases). Germline V gene data show CDR1 as MGHRA and CDR2 as YSYEKL. The CDR3 length is 15 residues. Trimming removed 2 bases from V and 8 bases from J, with 16 bases in between.

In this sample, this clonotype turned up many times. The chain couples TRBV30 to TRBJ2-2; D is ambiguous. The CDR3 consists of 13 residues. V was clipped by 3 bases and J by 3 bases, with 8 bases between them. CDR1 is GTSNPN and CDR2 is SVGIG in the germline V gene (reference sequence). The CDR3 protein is CAWSQWDTGELFF. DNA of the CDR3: TGTGCCTGGAGCCAGTGGGACACCGGGGAGCTGTTTTTT.

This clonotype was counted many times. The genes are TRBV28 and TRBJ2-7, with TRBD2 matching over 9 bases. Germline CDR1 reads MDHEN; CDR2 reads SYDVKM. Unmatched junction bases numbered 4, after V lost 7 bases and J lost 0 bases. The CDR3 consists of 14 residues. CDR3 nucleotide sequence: TGTGCCAGCAACGCGGGAGGGAGCTCCTACGAGCAGTACTTC. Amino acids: CASNAGGSSYEQYF.

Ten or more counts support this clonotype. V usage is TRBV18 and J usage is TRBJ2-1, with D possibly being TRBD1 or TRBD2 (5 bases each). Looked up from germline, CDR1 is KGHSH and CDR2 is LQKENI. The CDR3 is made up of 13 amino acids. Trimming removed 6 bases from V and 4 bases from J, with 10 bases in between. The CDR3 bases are TGTGCCAGCTCGGGGACCTCGTACAATGAGCAGTTCTTC. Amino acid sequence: CASSGTSYNEQFF.

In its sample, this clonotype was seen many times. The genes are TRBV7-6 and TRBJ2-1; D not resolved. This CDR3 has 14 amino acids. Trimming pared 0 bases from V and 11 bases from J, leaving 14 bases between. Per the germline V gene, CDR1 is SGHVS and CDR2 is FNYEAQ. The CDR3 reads CASSLALRGAKQFF. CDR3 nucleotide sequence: TGTGCCAGCAGCTTAGCGCTGAGAGGAGCAAAGCAGTTCTTC.

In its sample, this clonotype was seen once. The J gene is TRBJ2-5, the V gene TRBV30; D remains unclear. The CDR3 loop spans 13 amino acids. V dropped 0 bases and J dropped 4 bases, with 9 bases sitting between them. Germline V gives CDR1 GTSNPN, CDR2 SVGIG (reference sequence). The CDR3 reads CAWSVGVLETQYF. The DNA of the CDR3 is TGTGCCTGGAGTGTTGGAGTTTTAGAGACCCAGTACTTC. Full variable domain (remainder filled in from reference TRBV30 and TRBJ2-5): SQTIHQWPATLVQPVGSPLSLECTVEGTSNPNLYWYRQAAGRGLQLLFYSVGIGQISSEVPQNLSASRPQDRQFILSSKKLLLSDSGFYLCAWSVGVLETQYFGPGTRLLVL.

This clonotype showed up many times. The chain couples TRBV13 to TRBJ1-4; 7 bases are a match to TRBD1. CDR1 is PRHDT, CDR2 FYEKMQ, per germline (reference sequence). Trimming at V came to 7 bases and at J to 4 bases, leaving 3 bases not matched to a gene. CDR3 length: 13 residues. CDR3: CASKGQNNEKLFF. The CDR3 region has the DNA TGTGCCAGCAAGGGACAGAATAATGAAAAACTGTTTTTT.

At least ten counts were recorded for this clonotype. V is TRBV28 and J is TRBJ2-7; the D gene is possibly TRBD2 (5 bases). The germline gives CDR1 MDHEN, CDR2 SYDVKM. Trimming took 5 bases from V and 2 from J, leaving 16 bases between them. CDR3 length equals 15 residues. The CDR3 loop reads CASSPPGLKTYEQYF. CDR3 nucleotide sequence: TGTGCCAGCAGTCCTCCAGGACTGAAAACCTACGAGCAGTACTTC.

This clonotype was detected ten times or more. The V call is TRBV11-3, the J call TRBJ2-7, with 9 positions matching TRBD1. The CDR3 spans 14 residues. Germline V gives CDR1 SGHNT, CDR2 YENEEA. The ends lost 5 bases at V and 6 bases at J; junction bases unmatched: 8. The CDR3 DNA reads TGTGCCAGCAGCAGGGACAGGGATCGGGTCGAGCAGTACTTC. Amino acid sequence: CASSRDRDRVEQYF.

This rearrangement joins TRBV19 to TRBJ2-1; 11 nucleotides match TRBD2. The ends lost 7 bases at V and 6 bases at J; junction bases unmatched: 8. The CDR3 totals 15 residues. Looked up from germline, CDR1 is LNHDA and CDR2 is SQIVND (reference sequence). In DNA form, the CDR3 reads TGTGCCAGTACCCCGGGACTAGCGGCCTTCAATGAGCAGTTCTTC. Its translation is CASTPGLAAFNEQFF.

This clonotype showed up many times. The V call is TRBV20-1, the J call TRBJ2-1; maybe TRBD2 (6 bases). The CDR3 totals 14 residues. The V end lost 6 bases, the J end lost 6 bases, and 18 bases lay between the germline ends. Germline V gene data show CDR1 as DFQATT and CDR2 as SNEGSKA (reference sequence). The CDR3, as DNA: TGCAGTGCGAGGGACCCACGGGGGAGCAATGAGCAGTTCTTC. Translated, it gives CSARDPRGSNEQFF.

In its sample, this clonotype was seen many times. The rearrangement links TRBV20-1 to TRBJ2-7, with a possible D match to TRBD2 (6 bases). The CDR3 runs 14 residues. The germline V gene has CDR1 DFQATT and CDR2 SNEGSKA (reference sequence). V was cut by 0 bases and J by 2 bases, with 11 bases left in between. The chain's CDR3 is CSARDRDSPYEQYF. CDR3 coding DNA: TGCAGTGCTAGAGACCGGGACTCTCCCTACGAGCAGTACTTC.

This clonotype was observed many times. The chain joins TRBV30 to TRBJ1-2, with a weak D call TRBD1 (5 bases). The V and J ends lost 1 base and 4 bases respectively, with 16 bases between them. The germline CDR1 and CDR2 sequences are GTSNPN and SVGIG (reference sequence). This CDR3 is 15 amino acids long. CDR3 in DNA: TGTGCCTGGAGTGCCTCCACGACAGTCCCCTATGGCTACACCTTC. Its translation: CAWSASTTVPYGYTF.

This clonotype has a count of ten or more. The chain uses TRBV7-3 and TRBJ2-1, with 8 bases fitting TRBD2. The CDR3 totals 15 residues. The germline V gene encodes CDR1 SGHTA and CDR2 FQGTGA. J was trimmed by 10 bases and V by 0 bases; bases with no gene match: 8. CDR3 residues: CASSLTGTSVVEQFF. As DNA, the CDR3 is TGTGCCAGCAGCTTAACTGGGACTAGTGTCGTGGAGCAGTTCTTC.

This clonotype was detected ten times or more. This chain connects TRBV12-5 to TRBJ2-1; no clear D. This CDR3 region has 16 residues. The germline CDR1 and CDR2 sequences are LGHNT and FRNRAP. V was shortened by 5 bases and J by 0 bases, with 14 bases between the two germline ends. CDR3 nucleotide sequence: TGTGCTAGTGGTCTCCCCGCCAGACGCTCCTACAATGAGCAGTTCTTC. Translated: CASGLPARRSYNEQFF.

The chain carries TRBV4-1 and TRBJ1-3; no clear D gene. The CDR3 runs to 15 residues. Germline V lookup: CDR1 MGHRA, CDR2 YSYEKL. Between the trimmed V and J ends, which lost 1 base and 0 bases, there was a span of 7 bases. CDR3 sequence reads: CASSQVAGSGNTIYF. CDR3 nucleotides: TGCGCCAGCAGCCAAGTTGCGGGCTCTGGAAACACCATATATTTT.

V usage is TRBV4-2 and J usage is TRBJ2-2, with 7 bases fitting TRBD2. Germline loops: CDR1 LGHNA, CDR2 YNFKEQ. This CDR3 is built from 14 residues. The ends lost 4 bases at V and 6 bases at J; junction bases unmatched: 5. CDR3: CASSRTSGAGELFF. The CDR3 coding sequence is TGTGCCAGCAGCCGGACTAGTGGGGCCGGGGAGCTGTTTTTT.

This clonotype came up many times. The DNA for the CDR3 is TGCAGCGTGGTCTCCTACGAGCAGTACTTC. Translation: CSVVSYEQYF. V gene TRBV29-1 combines with J gene TRBJ2-7; D ambiguous. Germline V CDR1 and CDR2: SQVTM, ANQGSEA. Trimming cost V 6 bases and J 0 bases, with 3 bases left between them. The CDR3 runs 10 residues.

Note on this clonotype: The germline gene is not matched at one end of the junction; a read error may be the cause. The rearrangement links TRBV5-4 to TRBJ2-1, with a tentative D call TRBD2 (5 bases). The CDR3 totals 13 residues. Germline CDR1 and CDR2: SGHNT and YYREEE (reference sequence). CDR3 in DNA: TGTGCCAGCAGCTTGGCCGCGGGCCAATACCGGCTCTTC. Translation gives CASSLAAGQYRLF. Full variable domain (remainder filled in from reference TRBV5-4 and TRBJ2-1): ETGVTQSPTHLIKTRGQQVTLRCSSQSGHNTVSWYQQALGQGPQFIFQYYREEENGRGNFPPRFSGLQFPNYSSELNVNALELDDSALYLCASSLAAGQYRLFGPGTRLTVL.

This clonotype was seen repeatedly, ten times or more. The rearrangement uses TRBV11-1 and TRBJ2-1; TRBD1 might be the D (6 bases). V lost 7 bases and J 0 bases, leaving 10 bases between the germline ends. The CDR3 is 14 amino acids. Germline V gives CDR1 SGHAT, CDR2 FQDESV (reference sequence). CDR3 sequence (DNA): TGTGCCAGCACTTTACAGGGCTCCTACAATGAGCAGTTCTTC. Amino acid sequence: CASTLQGSYNEQFF. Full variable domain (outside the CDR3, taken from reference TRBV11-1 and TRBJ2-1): EAEVAQSPRYKITEKSQAVAFWCDPISGHATLYWYRQILGQGPELLVQFQDESVVDDSQLPKDRFSAERLKGVDSTLKIQPAELGDSAMYLCASTLQGSYNEQFFGPGTRLTVL.

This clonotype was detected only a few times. In DNA, the CDR3 is TGCAGTGCTAGAGATCAGAGGGGACAGATCTATGGCTACACCTTC. Its translation is CSARDQRGQIYGYTF. The V gene is TRBV20-1, the J gene TRBJ1-2, with 7 bases aligning to TRBD1. This CDR3 is 15 amino acids long. The V and J ends lost 0 bases and 4 bases, in that order; junction bases with no gene match: 8. The germline gives CDR1 DFQATT, CDR2 SNEGSKA (reference sequence).